This T cell receptor (beta chain) came from a study of a mutant IDH1 vaccine in newly diagnosed glioma. Overall study context: Former treatment meant radiotherapy, temozolomide, or both; the majority had gotten both.

Germline values: CDR1 KGHSH, CDR2 LQKENI. V lost 2 bases and J 5 bases, leaving 12 bases between the germline ends. CDR3 length equals 15 residues. The time point: baseline, week 1 (first vaccination visit). The sample's treatment: pre-vaccination baseline after standard-of-care therapy. The protocol was immunoSEQ multiplex PCR, while the TCRdb copy is restricted to in-frame clones and leaves out a portion. In the table there are roughly 34,000 clones, over 60% of which are singletons. The sequence was collected from a man over 45 with glioma. Some clones in this sample may be carry-over from other donors' samples. The starting material was peripheral blood mononuclear cells (PBMCs), obtained from a glioma patient treated with radiotherapy, temozolomide or both. The V call is TRBV18, the J call TRBJ1-4; TRBD1 is a possible D gene (6 bases). CDR3 nucleotides: TGTGCCAGCTCACCAGCGGGGGGCGCGAATGAAAAACTGTTTTTT. This gives the protein CASSPAGGANEKLFF.